This passage covers 29 T cell receptor beta chains from one sample sequenced in a study of metastatic and nonmetastatic thyroid tumors. TCRdb re-processed the PCR reads through MiXCR. This table has about 39,000 clones, roughly 19% appearing once. Until they underwent thyroid surgery, no patient had received any treatment. The specimen was blood. The source is a female donor with papillary thyroid cancer or a benign thyroid nodule (not recorded which). Some clones in this sample may be carry-over from other donors' samples.

This clone was detected many times. The J gene is TRBJ2-1, the V gene TRBV9; 7 nucleotides agree with TRBD2. Germline V lookup: CDR1 SGDLS, CDR2 YYNGEE. The trim removed 4 bases at V and 6 bases at J, leaving 10 bases unmatched. This CDR3 contains 15 residues. CDR3 sequence (DNA): TGTGCCAGCAGCCCTCTCGTGGGAGGGGTCAATGAGCAGTTCTTC. Encoded protein: CASSPLVGGVNEQFF.

In this sample, this clone turned up a few times. The rearrangement links TRBV6-6 to TRBJ1-2; a weak D match, TRBD1 (5 bases). In germline, CDR1 is MNHNY, CDR2 SVGAGI (reference sequence). This CDR3 contains 15 residues. Trimming removed 2 bases from V and 5 bases from J, with 15 bases in between. The CDR3 spells CASSYVQDGFYGYTF. The CDR3 DNA sequence: TGTGCCAGCAGTTACGTACAGGATGGTTTTTATGGCTACACCTTC.

At least ten counts were recorded for this clone. The chain employs TRBV28 and TRBJ2-3; D is tentatively TRBD1 or TRBD2 (6 bases each). CDR3 length: 17 amino acids. V was trimmed by 5 bases and J by 0 bases, leaving 18 bases between them. From germline, CDR1 is MDHEN and CDR2 SYDVKM. CDR3 coding DNA: TGTGCCAGCAGTGGGGGGCAGGGCAGAGCTAGCACAGATACGCAGTATTTT. This translates into CASSGGQGRASTDTQYF.

Worth noting for this clone: The junction differs from germline at one of its ends, possibly a read error. The V gene is TRBV7-2, the J gene TRBJ1-2; D is unresolved. Germline V lookup: CDR1 SGHTA, CDR2 FQGNSA. CDR3 length: 14 residues. The CDR3 sequence: CASSPQAYNYCYTF. The CDR3 DNA reads TGTGCCAGCAGCCCCCAAGCGTATAACTATTGCTACACCTTC.

This clone was seen at least ten times. This chain links TRBV20-1 with TRBJ1-1; no reliable D call. The V and J ends lost 2 bases and 3 bases respectively, with 10 bases between them. The CDR3 totals 13 residues. The germline V gene encodes CDR1 DFQATT and CDR2 SNEGSKA (reference sequence). The CDR3 sequence: CSARNSPYTEAFF. For the CDR3, the DNA is TGCAGTGCTAGAAACAGTCCCTACACTGAAGCTTTCTTT.

With respect to this clone: Just one base apart from a much larger clone, this may be a read error. The rearrangement links TRBV3-1 to TRBJ1-2; no firm D call. Germline V gene data show CDR1 as LGHDT and CDR2 as YNNKEL (reference sequence). CDR3 length: 14 residues. V was shortened by 0 bases and J by 4 bases, with 9 bases between the two germline ends. CDR3 residues: CASSQDSWTYGYTF. The CDR3 bases are TGTGCCAGCAGCCAAGATTCATGGACCTATGGCTACACCTTC.

J is TRBJ2-3 and V is TRBV20-1, with TRBD2 matching over 7 bases. CDR3 length: 13 amino acids. Losses at the gene ends were 8 bases for V and 4 bases for J; bases not matched to a gene: 9. CDR1 is DFQATT and CDR2 is SNEGSKA in the germline V gene (reference sequence). In DNA form, the CDR3 reads TGCAGTTCTTATAAAACTAGCGCAGATACGCAGTATTTT. The encoded protein is CSSYKTSADTQYF.

This clone appeared many times. This chain connects TRBV11-3 to TRBJ1-1, with a weak D call TRBD1 (6 bases). V was pared by 8 bases and J by 6 bases, with 22 bases between. Germline CDR1 reads SGHNT; CDR2 reads YENEEA. The CDR3 consists of 15 residues. The DNA of the CDR3 is TGTGCCAGCTCCCAGGGGACGGGCATGGGGGCTGAAGCTTTCTTT. Its protein product is CASSQGTGMGAEAFF. The full variable domain, completed using reference TRBV11-3 and TRBJ1-1, is EAGVVQSPRYKIIEKKQPVAFWCNPISGHNTLYWYLQNLGQGPELLIRYENEEAVDDSQLPKDRFSAERLKGVDSTLKIQPAELGDSAVYLCASSQGTGMGAEAFFGQGTRLTVV.

This clone qualifies as large (0.1 to 1%). The CDR3 DNA sequence: TGTGCCACCCCCCCGGTCGCGGGAGATGACGAGCAGTACTTC. Translated: CATPPVAGDDEQYF. The V call is TRBV6-1, the J call TRBJ2-7, with 7 bases identical to TRBD2. V lost 10 bases to trimming and J lost 5 bases; unmatched junction nucleotides: 14. Germline-derived CDR1 and CDR2 are MNHNS and SASEGT. The CDR3 runs to 14 residues.

Details on this clone: This CDR3 is also generated by other DNA sequences in the sample. CDR3 DNA sequence: TGTGCCAGCATCCTAGCGTCGGTAACAGATACGCAGTATTTT. This sequence encodes CASILASVTDTQYF. The rearrangement links TRBV6-1 to TRBJ2-3; a possible D gene is TRBD2 (6 bases). Germline CDR1 is MNHNS and CDR2 is SASEGT. The CDR3 is 14 residues long. Trimming removed 7 bases from V and 3 bases from J, with 14 bases in between.

The table lists this clone with many counts. V is TRBV2 and J is TRBJ2-7; D is unclear. Per germline, CDR1 SNHLY and CDR2 FYNNEI. Trimming shortened V by 6 bases and J by 0 bases, and 6 bases separated the two germline ends. The CDR3 is 12 residues long. Written as DNA, the CDR3 is TGTGCCAGCAGCCGGGTCTCCTACGAGCAGTACTTC. Translated: CASSRVSYEQYF.

This clone was seen ten or more times. The J gene is TRBJ2-1, the V gene TRBV3-1, with TRBD2 matching 7 bases. CDR1 is LGHDT, CDR2 YNNKEL, per germline (reference sequence). There are 14 residues in the CDR3. J was trimmed by 5 bases and V by 6 bases; bases with no gene match: 7. The CDR3 reads CASRGYGTNNEQFF. The DNA of the CDR3 is TGTGCCAGCAGGGGGTACGGGACTAACAATGAGCAGTTCTTC.

J is TRBJ2-3 and V is TRBV28; TRBD2 might be the D (6 bases). Trimming left V 7 bases short and J 2 bases short, with 16 bases between. From germline, CDR1 is MDHEN and CDR2 SYDVKM. CDR3 size: 15 residues. CDR3 residues: CASIPGVSLTDTQYF. In DNA form, the CDR3 reads TGTGCCAGCATACCGGGGGTCTCCCTCACAGATACGCAGTATTTT.

This clone was picked up many times. CDR3 bases: TGTGCCAGCAGCTTGGTATATCGGGGTTACACTGAAGCTTTCTTT. Amino acids: CASSLVYRGYTEAFF. The chain joins TRBV5-5 to TRBJ1-1; D is undetermined. V dropped 0 bases and J dropped 3 bases, with 12 bases sitting between them. CDR1 and CDR2 from the germline V gene are SGHKS and YYEKEE (reference sequence). The CDR3 contains 15 residues.

Worth noting for this clone: This could be a read error, since a much larger clone is one nucleotide away. Within the sample, other DNA sequences also encode this same CDR3. The V gene is TRBV7-2, the J gene TRBJ2-5; D remains unclear. The CDR3 has 14 amino acids. CDR1 is SGHTA and CDR2 is FQGNSA in the germline V gene. CDR3 amino acids: CASSLSPPRETQYF. CDR3 nucleotides: TGTGCAAGCAGCCTGAGTCCCCCCCGAGAGACCCAGTACTTC.

This clone was seen a few times. This may stem from a read error, because a much larger clone lies one nucleotide away. The chain is built from TRBV5-6 and TRBJ2-7; TRBD2 matches at 7 bases. Germline-derived CDR1 and CDR2 are SGHDT and YYEEEE. This CDR3 is built from 13 residues. The chain's CDR3 is CAISLVAGDEQYF. CDR3 sequence (DNA): TGTGCCATCAGCTTGGTAGCGGGCGACGAGCAGTACTTC.

Comments on this clone: The junction differs from germline at one of its ends, possibly a read error. The chain recombines TRBV6-5 with TRBJ2-7; D remains unclear. The V gene's germline CDR1 is MNHEY and CDR2 SVGAGI. CDR3 length: 11 amino acids. Written as DNA, the CDR3 is TGTGCCACCAGCTACGGCGACGAGCATTACTTC. Residues: CATSYGDEHYF.

The CDR3 sequence: CASSARNYGYTF. CDR3 DNA sequence: TGTGCCAGCAGCGCAAGAAACTATGGCTACACCTTC. The chain uses TRBV12-3 or TRBV12-4 and TRBJ1-2; D gene unclear. V was clipped by 6 bases and J by 2 bases, with 7 bases between them. This CDR3 comprises 12 residues.

This clone occurred many times. The chain's CDR3 is CSARVRENPYNEQFF. DNA for the CDR3: TGCAGTGCTAGAGTCCGGGAGAACCCCTACAATGAGCAGTTCTTC. The chain combines TRBV20-1 with TRBJ2-1; TRBD2 is a possible D gene (6 bases). V was clipped by 1 base and J by 2 bases, with 12 bases between them. Germline CDR1 and CDR2: DFQATT and SNEGSKA (reference sequence). This CDR3 is built from 15 residues.

This clone was recorded at least ten times. V is TRBV27 and J is TRBJ1-4, with D possibly matching TRBD1 (6 bases). Germline lookup yields CDR1 MNHEY and CDR2 SMNVEV (reference sequence). With 6 bases removed from V and 6 bases from J, the gap between germline ends came to 17 bases. This CDR3 is 15 amino acids long. This CDR3 is CASRPDSWGYEKLFF. CDR3 bases: TGTGCCAGCAGGCCGGACAGTTGGGGATATGAAAAACTGTTTTTT.

The chain recombines TRBV30 with TRBJ1-2; D is unclear. V dropped 1 base and J dropped 9 bases, with 24 bases sitting between them. The length of the CDR3 is 16 residues. The germline V gene encodes CDR1 GTSNPN and CDR2 SVGIG (reference sequence). The CDR3 protein is CAWSDLSTVARGSYTF. CDR3 in DNA: TGTGCCTGGAGTGACCTTTCGACGGTCGCTCGGGGTAGCTACACCTTC.

This clone has at least ten counts. The rearrangement joins TRBV6-1 to TRBJ1-2; D not resolved. Germline CDR1 is MNHNS and CDR2 is SASEGT. Trimming left V 0 bases short and J 6 bases short, with 17 bases between. CDR3 length: 16 residues. The chain's CDR3 is CASSEAVSILDDGYTF. The CDR3 nucleotides read TGTGCCAGCAGTGAAGCGGTATCAATCCTGGACGATGGCTACACCTTC.

A remark on this clone: The junction does not match germline at one end; this may be a read error. The J gene is TRBJ2-7, the V gene TRBV5-1, with D possibly being TRBD1 or TRBD2 (5 bases each). CDR1 is SGHRS, CDR2 YFSETQ, per germline. The CDR3 is 15 amino acids. The CDR3 nucleotides read TGTGCCAGCAGCTTTATGGGGGTCCCAACCTACGAGCAGTACTTC. Translated, it gives CASSFMGVPTYEQYF.

A few counts support this clone. The chain combines TRBV27 with TRBJ1-2, with D unclear. The V gene lost 8 bases and the J gene lost 5 bases, with 21 bases spanning the gap. The CDR3 loop spans 15 amino acids. Germline-derived CDR1 and CDR2 are MNHEY and SMNVEV (reference sequence). The CDR3 DNA is TGTGCCAGCGGAGGTACTACCACCTCGTCTTATGGCTACACCTTC. Its protein is CASGGTTTSSYGYTF.

This clone was seen just once. J is TRBJ2-3 and V is TRBV11-2, with D possibly TRBD2 on 5 matching bases. Trimming removed 1 base at V and 4 bases at J, with 15 bases between. The length of the CDR3 is 16 residues. Per the germline V gene, CDR1 is SGHAT and CDR2 is FQNNGV. CDR3 in amino acids: CASSLVRSYSADTQYF. CDR3 in DNA: TGTGCCAGCAGCTTAGTACGGTCCTATAGCGCAGATACGCAGTATTTT.

This chain links TRBV28 with TRBJ2-5, with TRBD2 identical over 8 bases. The CDR3 runs 17 residues. Unmatched junction bases numbered 13, after V lost 2 bases and J lost 5 bases. Germline values: CDR1 MDHEN, CDR2 SYDVKM. The CDR3 sequence: CASSLTGLAGWGETQYF. DNA of the CDR3: TGTGCCAGCAGTTTAACCGGACTAGCTGGATGGGGGGAGACCCAGTACTTC. The full variable domain, rest sourced from reference TRBV28 and TRBJ2-5, is DVKVTQSSRYLVKRTGEKVFLECVQDMDHENMFWYRQDPGLGLRLIYFSYDVKMKEKGDIPEGYSVSREKKERFSLILESASTNQTSMYLCASSLTGLAGWGETQYFGPGTRLLVL.

As regards this clone: At one of its ends the junction is not consistent with the germline gene, which may arise from a read error. The chain couples TRBV28 to TRBJ2-2, with TRBD1 as a possible D gene (6 bases). The germline gives CDR1 MDHEN, CDR2 SYDVKM. This CDR3 has 16 amino acids. The chain's CDR3 is CASSFQGSKYTGQLFF. The CDR3 DNA is TGTGCCAGCAGTTTTCAGGGGTCAAAGTACACCGGGCAGCTGTTTTTT.

This clone turned up a few times. The CDR3 DNA sequence: TGTGCCAGAAGCTATTGGCCTAGAGCGGGAGAATCGCGGGATACGCAGTATTTT. Encoded protein: CARSYWPRAGESRDTQYF. V gene TRBV27 combines with J gene TRBJ2-3; TRBD2 aligns across 8 bases. The CDR3 length is 18 residues. CDR1 and CDR2 (germline): MNHEY, SMNVEV (reference sequence). The J segment lost 6 bases and the V segment lost 9 bases, leaving 23 bases of the junction unmatched.

This clone was detected ten times or more. V is TRBV2 and J is TRBJ2-5, with TRBD2 matching over 15 bases. The CDR3 sequence is 18 residues long. Germline values: CDR1 SNHLY, CDR2 FYNNEI. J was trimmed by 1 base and V by 3 bases; bases with no gene match: 6. The CDR3 nucleotides read TGTGCCAGCAGTGACGGGGGACTAGCGGGAGGAATCCAAGAGACCCAGTACTTC. Amino acid sequence: CASSDGGLAGGIQETQYF.